Described below is a single T cell receptor beta chain sequence and its context. The clone's antigen remains unknown. Per-nucleotide qualities are absent, and no much larger clonotype sits a single base away. Whole blood was collected in K2EDTA tubes by collaborating institutions according to the institutions' own protocols. For TCRbeta analysis, collaborators shipped samples in one of three forms: frozen whole blood, isolated PBMCs, or DNA extracted from either of those sample types. The sample is drawn from a study of blood T cell repertoires in COVID-19 (TCRdb year 2020). For the study in its entirety: Collaborator samples came from the United States, Italy and Spain and covered acute and convalescent phases of COVID-19. Samples came from the ongoing ImmuneRACE study (first 160 participants) plus 1,254 subjects from 6 global collaborators. Nearly every sample came with metadata listing a de-identified subject ID, COVID-19 status, age in years and sex. HLA class I and class II types, where available, came from metadata supplied by the sample provider rather than from assay-based typing. A freely available public database, intended as a resource for researchers studying the immune response to SARS-CoV-2, is where the repertoires were released. Subjects who had been exposed to COVID-19, were actively infected with it, or had recovered from it provided the deeply sampled blood TCRbeta repertoires that made up the dataset. The prospective study material was composed of cDNA or gDNA derived from T cells, B-cell-depleted T cells, or PBMCs.

Study-wide conclusions, independent of this receptor: Clinical and demographic metadata were provided uncurated, with the amount varying by source and participant.

TCRbeta CDR3 regions were amplified from genomic DNA by means of the immunoSEQ Assay, a bias-controlled multiplex PCR. In the authors' own workflow: Within the assay, amplification of reference gene primers was used to estimate how many nucleated cells each sample contained. To quantify the absolute abundance of each unique TCRbeta CDR3 rearrangement, sequence reads were collapsed and filtered. For each sample, productive Simpson clonality was calculated by taking the square root of Simpson's diversity index across productive rearrangements. TCRdb obtained this table from immuneACCESS and retained in-frame rearrangements with V and J assigned. These tables miss some clones; where compared with another copy, unresolved V genes account for less than half of the shortfall, and the remainder is unexplained. V and J calls plus clone size are reproduced from that table; the DNA served to infer D and trimming. This sample lists fewer than 75,000 clones; approximately 79% were detected once. The ten largest clones capture approximately 3% of the sample.

The receptor was isolated from a man aged 55 to 70 with acute or convalescent COVID-19. The material sequenced was peripheral blood.

The nucleotide sequence is TGTGCCAGCCTACCTAGGACAGGGCCCGGGGAGACCCAGTACTTC. Its amino acids are CASLPRTGPGETQYF. The V and J genes are TRBV2 and TRBJ2-5; 8 central bases correspond to TRBD1. According to the germline V gene, CDR1 reads SNHLY and CDR2 reads FYNNEI. The junction shows trimming of 8 bases on V and 5 bases on J, and the gene matches do not reach 13 bases of it. Including cysteine and phenylalanine, the CDR3 has 15 amino acids. Only the CDR3 region is kept as DNA, spanning 45 bases read in frame from base 1.